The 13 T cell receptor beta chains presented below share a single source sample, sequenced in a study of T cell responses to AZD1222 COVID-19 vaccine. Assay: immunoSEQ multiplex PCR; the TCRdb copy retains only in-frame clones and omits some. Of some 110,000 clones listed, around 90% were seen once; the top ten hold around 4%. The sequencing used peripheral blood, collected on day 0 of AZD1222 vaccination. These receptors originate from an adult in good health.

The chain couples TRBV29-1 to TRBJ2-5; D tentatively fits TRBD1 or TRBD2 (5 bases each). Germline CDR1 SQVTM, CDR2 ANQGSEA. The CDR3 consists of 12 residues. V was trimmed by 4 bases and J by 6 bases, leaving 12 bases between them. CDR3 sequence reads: CSVGGRGQTQYF. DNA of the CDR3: TGCAGCGTTGGGGGGAGAGGGCAGACCCAGTACTTC.

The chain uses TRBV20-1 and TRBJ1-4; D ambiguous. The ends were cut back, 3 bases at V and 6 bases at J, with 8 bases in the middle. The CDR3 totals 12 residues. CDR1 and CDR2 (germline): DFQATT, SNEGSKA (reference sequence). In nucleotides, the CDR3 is TGCAGTGCTAGTTATCCAGATGAAAAACTGTTTTTT. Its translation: CSASYPDEKLFF.

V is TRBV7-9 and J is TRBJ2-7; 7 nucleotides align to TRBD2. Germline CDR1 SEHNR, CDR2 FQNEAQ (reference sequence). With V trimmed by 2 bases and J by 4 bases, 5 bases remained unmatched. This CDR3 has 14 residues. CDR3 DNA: TGTGCCAGCAGCTTATTTGGGGGGGAGTACGAGCAGTACTTC. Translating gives CASSLFGGEYEQYF.

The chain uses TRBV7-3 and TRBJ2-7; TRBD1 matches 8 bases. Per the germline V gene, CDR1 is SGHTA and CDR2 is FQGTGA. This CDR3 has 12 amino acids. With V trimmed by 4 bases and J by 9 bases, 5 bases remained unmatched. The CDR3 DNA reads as TGTGCCAGCAGCTCCGGACAGGGTGCGCAGTACTTC. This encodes CASSSGQGAQYF. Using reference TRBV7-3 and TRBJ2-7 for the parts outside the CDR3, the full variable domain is GAGVSQTPSNKVTEKGKYVELRCDPISGHTALYWYRQSLGQGPEFLIYFQGTGAADDSGLPNDRFFAVRPEGSVSTLKIQRTERGDSAVYLCASSSGQGAQYFGPGTRLTVT.

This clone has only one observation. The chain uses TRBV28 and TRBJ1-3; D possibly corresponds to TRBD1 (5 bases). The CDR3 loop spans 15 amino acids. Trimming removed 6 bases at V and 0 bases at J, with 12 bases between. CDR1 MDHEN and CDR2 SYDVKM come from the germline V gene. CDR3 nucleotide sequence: TGTGCCAGCAGCCAAGGGGCTATCTCTGGAAACACCATATATTTT. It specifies CASSQGAISGNTIYF.

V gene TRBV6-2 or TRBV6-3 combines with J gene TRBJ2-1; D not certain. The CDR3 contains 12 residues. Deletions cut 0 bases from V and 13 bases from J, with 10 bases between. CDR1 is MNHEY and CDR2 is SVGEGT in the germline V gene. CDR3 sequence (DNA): TGTGCCAGCAGTTACTCTCGCCTCCACCAGTTCTTC. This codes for CASSYSRLHQFF.

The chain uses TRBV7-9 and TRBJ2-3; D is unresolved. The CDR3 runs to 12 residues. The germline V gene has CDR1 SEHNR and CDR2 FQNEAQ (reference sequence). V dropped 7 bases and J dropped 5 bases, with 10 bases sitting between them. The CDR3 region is CASTPREDTQYF. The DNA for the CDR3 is TGTGCCAGCACCCCTAGGGAAGATACGCAGTATTTT.

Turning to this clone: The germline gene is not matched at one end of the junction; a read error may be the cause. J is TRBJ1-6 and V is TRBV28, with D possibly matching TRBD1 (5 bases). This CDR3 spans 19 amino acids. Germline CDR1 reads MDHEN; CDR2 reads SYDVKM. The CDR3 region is CARSSSPGCGGGGDSPLHF. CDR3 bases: TGTGCCCGCAGCTCCTCCCCGGGGTGCGGGGGTGGGGGGGATTCACCCCTCCACTTT.

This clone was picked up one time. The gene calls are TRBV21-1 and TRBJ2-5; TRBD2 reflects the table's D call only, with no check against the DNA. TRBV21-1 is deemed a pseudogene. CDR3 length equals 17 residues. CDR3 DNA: TGTGCCAGCAGCAAAGTGAGAGGTAGACCCCCGCTTAATACCCAGTACTTC. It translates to CASSKVRGRPPLNTQYF.

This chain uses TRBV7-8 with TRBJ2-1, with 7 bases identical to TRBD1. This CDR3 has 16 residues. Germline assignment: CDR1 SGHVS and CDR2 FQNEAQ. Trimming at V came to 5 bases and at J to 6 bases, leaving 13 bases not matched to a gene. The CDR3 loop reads CASSPPDRDPTNEQFF. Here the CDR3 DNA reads TGTGCCAGCAGCCCCCCCGACAGGGATCCCACCAATGAGCAGTTCTTC.

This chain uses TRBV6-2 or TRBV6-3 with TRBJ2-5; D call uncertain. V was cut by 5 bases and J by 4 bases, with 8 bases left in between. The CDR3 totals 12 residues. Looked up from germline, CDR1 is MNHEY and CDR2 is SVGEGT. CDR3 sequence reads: CASSTSPETQYF. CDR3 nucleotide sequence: TGTGCCAGCAGTACCTCCCCAGAGACCCAGTACTTC.

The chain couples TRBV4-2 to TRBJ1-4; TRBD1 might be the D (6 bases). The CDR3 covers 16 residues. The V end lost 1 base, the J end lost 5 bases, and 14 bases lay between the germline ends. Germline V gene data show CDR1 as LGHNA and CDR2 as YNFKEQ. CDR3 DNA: TGTGCCAGCAGCCAAGCGACCACAGGGCGGAATGAAAAACTGTTTTTT. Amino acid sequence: CASSQATTGRNEKLFF.

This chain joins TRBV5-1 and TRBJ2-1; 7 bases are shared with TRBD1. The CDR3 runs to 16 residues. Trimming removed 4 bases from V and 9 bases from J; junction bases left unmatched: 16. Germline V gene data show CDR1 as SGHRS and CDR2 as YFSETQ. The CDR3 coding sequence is TGCGCCAGCAGCCAGACAGGGTTAAGGTTCGATCTTGAGCAGTTCTTC. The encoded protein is CASSQTGLRFDLEQFF.